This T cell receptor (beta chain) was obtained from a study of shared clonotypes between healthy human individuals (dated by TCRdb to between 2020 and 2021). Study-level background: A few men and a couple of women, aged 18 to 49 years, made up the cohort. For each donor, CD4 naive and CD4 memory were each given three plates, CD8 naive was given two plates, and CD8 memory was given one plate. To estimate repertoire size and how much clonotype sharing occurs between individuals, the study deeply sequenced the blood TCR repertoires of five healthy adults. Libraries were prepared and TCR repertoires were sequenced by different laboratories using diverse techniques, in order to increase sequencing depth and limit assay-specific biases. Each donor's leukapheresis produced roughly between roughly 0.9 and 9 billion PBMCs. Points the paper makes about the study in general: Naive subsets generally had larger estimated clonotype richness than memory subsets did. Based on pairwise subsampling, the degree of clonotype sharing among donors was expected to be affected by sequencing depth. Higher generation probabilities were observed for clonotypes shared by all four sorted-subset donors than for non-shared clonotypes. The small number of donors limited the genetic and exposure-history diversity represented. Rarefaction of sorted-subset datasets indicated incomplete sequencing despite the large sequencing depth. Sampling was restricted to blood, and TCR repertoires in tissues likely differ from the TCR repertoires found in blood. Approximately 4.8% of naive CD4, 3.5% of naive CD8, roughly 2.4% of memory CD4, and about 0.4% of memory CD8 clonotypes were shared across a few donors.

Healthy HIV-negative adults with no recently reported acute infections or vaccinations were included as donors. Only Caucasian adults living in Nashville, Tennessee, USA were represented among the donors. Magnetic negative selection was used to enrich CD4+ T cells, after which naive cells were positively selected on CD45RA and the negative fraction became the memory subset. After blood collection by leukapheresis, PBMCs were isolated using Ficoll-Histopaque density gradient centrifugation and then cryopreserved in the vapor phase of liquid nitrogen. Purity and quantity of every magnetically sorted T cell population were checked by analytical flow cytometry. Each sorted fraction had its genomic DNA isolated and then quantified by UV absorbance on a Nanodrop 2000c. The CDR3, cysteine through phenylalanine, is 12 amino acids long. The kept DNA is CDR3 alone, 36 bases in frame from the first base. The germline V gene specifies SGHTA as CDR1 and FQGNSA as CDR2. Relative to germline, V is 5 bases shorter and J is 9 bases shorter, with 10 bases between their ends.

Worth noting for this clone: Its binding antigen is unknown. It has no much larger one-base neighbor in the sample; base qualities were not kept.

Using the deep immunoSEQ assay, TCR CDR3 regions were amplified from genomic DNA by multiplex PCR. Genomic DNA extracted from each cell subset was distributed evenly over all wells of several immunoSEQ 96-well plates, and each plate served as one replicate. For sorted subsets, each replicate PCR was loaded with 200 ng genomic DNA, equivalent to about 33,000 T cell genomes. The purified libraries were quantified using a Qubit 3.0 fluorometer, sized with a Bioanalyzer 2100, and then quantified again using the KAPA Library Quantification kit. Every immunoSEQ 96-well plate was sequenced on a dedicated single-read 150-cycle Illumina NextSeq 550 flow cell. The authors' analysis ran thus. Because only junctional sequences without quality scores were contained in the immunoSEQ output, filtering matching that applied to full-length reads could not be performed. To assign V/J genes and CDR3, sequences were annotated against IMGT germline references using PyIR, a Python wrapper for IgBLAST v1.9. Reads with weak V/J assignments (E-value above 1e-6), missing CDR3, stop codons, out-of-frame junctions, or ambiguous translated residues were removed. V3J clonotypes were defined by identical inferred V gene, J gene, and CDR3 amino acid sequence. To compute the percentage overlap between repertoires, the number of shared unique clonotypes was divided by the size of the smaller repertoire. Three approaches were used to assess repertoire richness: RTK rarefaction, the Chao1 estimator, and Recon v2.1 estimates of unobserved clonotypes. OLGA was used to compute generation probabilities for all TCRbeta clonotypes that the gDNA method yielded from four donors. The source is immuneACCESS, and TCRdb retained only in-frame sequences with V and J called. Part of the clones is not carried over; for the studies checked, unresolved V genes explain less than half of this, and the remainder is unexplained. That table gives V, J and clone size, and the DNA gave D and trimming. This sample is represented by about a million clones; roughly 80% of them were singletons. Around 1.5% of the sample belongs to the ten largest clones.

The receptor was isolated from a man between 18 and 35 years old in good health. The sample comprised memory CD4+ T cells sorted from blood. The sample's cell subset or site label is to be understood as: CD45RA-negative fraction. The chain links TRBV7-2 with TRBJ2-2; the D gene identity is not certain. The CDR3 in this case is CASSLSRRELFF. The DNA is TGTGCCAGCAGCCTTTCACGGAGGGAGCTGTTTTTT. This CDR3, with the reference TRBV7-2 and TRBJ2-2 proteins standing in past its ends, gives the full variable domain GAGVSQSPSNKVTEKGKDVELRCDPISGHTALYWYRQSLGQGLEFLIYFQGNSAPDKSGLPSDRFSAERTGGSVSTLTIQRTQQEDSAVYLCASSLSRRELFFGEGSRLTVL.